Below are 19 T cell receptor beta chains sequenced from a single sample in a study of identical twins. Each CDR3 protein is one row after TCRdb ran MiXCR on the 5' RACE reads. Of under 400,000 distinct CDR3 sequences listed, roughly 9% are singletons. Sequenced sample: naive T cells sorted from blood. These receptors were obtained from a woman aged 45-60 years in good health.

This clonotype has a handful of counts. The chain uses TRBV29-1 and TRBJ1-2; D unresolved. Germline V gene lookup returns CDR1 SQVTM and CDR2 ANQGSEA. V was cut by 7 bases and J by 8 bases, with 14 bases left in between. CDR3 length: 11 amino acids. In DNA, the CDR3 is TGCAGCGCCAGCGATTCGCGGGGCTACACCTTC. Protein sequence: CSASDSRGYTF.

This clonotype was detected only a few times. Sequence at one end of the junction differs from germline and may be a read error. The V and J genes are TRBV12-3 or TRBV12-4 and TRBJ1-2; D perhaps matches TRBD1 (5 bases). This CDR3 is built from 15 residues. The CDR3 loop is CASSLGTGVTYGYPF. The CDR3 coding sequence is TGTGCCAGCAGCTTGGGAACGGGGGTTACCTATGGCTACCCCTTC.

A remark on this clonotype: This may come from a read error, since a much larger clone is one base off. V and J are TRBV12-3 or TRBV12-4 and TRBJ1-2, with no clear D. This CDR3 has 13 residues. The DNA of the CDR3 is TGTGCCAGCAGTTTACAGAATCTCTATGGCTACCCCTTC. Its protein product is CASSLQNLYGYPF.

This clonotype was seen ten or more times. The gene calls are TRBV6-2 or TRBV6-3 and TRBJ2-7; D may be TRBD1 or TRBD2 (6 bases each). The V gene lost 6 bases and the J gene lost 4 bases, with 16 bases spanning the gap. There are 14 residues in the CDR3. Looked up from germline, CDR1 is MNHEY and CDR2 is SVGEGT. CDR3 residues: CASRGAGHPYEQYV. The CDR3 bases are TGTGCCAGCAGGGGCGCGGGACATCCATACGAGCAGTACGTC.

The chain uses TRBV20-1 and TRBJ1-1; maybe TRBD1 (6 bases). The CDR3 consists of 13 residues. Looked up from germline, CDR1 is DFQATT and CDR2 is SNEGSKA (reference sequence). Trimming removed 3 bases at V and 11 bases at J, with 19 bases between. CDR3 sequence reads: CSASDGGGRPAFF. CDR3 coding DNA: TGCAGTGCTAGTGATGGGGGGGGGCGCCCCGCTTTCTTT.

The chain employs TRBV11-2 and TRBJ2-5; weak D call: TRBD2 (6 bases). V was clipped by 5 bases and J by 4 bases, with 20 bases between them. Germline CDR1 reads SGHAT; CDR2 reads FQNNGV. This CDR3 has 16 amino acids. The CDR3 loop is CASSLWAEGVGETQYF. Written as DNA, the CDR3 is TGTGCCAGCAGCCTCTGGGCGGAGGGAGTAGGAGAGACCCAGTACTTC. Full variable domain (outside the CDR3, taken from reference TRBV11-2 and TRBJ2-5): EAGVAQSPRYKIIEKRQSVAFWCNPISGHATLYWYQQILGQGPKLLIQFQNNGVVDDSQLPKDRFSAERLKGVDSTLKIQPAKLEDSAVYLCASSLWAEGVGETQYFGPGTRLLVL.

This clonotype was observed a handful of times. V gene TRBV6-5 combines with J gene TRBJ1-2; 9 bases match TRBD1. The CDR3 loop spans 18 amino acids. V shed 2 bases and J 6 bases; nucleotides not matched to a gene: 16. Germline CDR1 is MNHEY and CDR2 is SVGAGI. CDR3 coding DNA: TGTGCCAGCAGTTACGAGGTCACAGGGGGCACAATCGATCATGGCTACACCTTC. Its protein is CASSYEVTGGTIDHGYTF.

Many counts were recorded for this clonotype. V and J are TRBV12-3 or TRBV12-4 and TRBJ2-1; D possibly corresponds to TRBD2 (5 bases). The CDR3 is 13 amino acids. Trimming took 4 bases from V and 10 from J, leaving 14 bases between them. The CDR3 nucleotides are TGTGCCAGCAGTTCAGGACTGGTAGGGGAGCAGTTCTTC. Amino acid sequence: CASSSGLVGEQFF.

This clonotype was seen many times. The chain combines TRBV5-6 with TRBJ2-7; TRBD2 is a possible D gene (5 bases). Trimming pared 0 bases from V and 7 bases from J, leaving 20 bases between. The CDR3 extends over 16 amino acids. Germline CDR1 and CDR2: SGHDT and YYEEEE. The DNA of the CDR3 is TGTGCCAGCAGCTTGGGGAGGATCTCCTTGCGAGAAGAGCAGTACTTC. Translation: CASSLGRISLREEQYF.

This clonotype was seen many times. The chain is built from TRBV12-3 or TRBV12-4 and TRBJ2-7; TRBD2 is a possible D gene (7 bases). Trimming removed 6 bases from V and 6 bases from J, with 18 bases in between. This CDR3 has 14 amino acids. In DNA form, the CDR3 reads TGTGCCAGCAGGCTCCATCTTAGGGGGGGCGAGCAGTACTTC. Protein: CASRLHLRGGEQYF.

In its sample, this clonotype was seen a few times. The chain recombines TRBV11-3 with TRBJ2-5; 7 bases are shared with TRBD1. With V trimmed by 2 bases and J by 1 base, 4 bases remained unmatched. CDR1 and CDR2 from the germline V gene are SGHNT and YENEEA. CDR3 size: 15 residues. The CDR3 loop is CASSLLTGAQETQYF. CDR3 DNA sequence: TGTGCCAGCAGCTTACTTACAGGGGCCCAAGAGACCCAGTACTTC.

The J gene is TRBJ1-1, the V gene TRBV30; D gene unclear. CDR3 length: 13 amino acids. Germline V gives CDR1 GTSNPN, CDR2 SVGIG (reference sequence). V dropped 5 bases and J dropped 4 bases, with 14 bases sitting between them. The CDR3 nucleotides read TGTGCCTGGTTGCAGGTCGAGGGCACTGAAGCTTTCTTT. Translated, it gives CAWLQVEGTEAFF.

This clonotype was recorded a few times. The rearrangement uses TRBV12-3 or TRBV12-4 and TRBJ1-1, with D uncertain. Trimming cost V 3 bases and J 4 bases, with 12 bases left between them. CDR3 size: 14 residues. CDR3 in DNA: TGTGCCAGCAGTTTGAACGGGGAGGTCACTGAAGCTTTCTTT. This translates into CASSLNGEVTEAFF.

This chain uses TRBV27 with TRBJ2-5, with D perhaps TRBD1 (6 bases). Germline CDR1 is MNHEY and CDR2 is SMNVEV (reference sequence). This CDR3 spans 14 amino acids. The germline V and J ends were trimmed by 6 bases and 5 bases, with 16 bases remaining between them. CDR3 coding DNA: TGTGCCAGCAGCCACGTCATGGGGGCCGAGACCCAGTACTTC. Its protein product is CASSHVMGAETQYF.

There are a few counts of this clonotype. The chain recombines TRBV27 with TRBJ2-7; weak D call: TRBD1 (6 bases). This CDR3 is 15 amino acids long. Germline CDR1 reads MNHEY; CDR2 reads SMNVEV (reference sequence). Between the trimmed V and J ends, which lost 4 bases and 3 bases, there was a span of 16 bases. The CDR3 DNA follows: TGTGCCAGCAGTTCCCTAACAGGGAGTGGCTACGAGCAGTACGTC. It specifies CASSSLTGSGYEQYV.

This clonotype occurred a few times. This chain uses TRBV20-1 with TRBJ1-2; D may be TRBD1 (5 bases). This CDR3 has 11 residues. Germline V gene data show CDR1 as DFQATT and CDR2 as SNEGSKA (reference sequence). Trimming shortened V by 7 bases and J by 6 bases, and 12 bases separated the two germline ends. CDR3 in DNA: TGCAGTGTCGGGGGGGATGATGGCTACACCTTC. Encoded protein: CSVGGDDGYTF.

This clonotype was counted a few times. The CDR3 nucleotides read TGTGCTAGCCTCCGGGACACCCAGGCCGGAGAGCAGTACTTC. Protein product: CASLRDTQAGEQYF. The J gene is TRBJ2-7, the V gene TRBV12-5, with D perhaps matching TRBD1 (6 bases). The CDR3 has 14 residues. Germline V CDR1 and CDR2: LGHNT, FRNRAP. V lost 9 bases to trimming and J lost 7 bases, with 22 bases between them. Supplemented by reference TRBV12-5 and TRBJ2-7, the full variable domain reads DARVTQTPRHKVTEMGQEVTMRCQPILGHNTVFWYRQTMMQGLELLAYFRNRAPLDDSGMPKDRFSAEMPDATLATLKIQPSEPRDSAVYFCASLRDTQAGEQYFGPGTRLTVT.

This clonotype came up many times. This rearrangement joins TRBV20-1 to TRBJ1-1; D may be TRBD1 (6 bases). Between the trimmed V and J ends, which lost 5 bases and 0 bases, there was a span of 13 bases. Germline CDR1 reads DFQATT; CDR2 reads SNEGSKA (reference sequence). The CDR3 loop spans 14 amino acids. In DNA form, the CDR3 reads TGCAGTGCTGAAGGGACACACATGAACACTGAAGCTTTCTTT. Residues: CSAEGTHMNTEAFF.

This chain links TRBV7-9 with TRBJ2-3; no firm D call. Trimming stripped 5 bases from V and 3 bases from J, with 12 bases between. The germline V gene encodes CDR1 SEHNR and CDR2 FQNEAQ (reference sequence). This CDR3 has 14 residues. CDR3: CASSLSQRTDTQYF. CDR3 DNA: TGTGCCAGCAGCCTCTCCCAGCGTACAGATACGCAGTATTTT. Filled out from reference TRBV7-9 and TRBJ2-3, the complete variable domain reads DTGVSQNPRHKITKRGQNVTFRCDPISEHNRLYWYRQTLGQGPEFLTYFQNEAQLEKSRLLSDRFSAERPKGSFSTLEIQRTEQGDSAMYLCASSLSQRTDTQYFGPGTRLTVL.